These 26 T cell receptor beta chains share one sample of origin, sequenced in a study of T-cell memory formation after mild COVID-19. TCRdb ran MiXCR on the 5' RACE reads and lists one entry per CDR3 protein. Among fewer than 400,000 distinct CDR3 sequences listed, 16% were seen once. Source material: PBMCs or a T cell subset sorted from them (not recorded which). The receptor source for this set is a man aged 18 to 30 who had mild COVID-19 (a few samples of this study predate the infection). Cell type and time point are not known.

The chain links TRBV5-1 to TRBJ2-3; D gene uncertain. This CDR3 is 15 amino acids long. Germline V gives CDR1 SGHRS, CDR2 YFSETQ. Between the trimmed V and J ends, which lost 1 base and 1 base, there was a span of 10 bases. The CDR3: CASSLSRFGTDTQYF. The CDR3 region has the DNA TGCGCCAGCAGCTTGTCGCGGTTCGGCACAGATACGCAGTATTTT. Variable domain in full (rest from reference TRBV5-1 and TRBJ2-3): KAGVTQTPRYLIKTRGQQVTLSCSPISGHRSVSWYQQTPGQGLQFLFEYFSETQRNKGNFPGRFSGRQFSNSRSEMNVSTLELGDSALYLCASSLSRFGTDTQYFGPGTRLTVL.

This clonotype was counted a single time. V gene TRBV15 combines with J gene TRBJ1-6; TRBD1 aligns across 7 bases. This CDR3 contains 14 residues. V lost 0 bases, J lost 9 bases, and 2 bases stayed unmatched. CDR1 is LNHNV, CDR2 YYDKDF, per germline (reference sequence). The CDR3 nucleotides are TGTGCCACCAGCAGAGAGACAGGGAGTTCACCCCTCCACTTT. Amino acids: CATSRETGSSPLHF. Variable domain in full (rest from reference TRBV15 and TRBJ1-6): DAMVIQNPRYQVTQFGKPVTLSCSQTLNHNVMYWYQQKSSQAPKLLFHYYDKDFNNEADTPDNFQSRRPNTSFCFLDIRSPGLGDTAMYLCATSRETGSSPLHFGNGTRLTVT.

This chain connects TRBV5-6 to TRBJ2-1; maybe TRBD2 (6 bases). The germline V gene encodes CDR1 SGHDT and CDR2 YYEEEE. Trimming took off 3 bases at V and 1 base at J, with 17 bases between the two ends. The CDR3 consists of 17 residues. CDR3 loop: CASSWCGRGTSYNEQFF. CDR3 nucleotides: TGTGCCAGCAGCTGGTGTGGTCGGGGGACGTCCTACAATGAGCAGTTCTTC.

This clonotype was seen a handful of times. The chain carries TRBV9 and TRBJ1-6; D gene unclear. Per germline, CDR1 SGDLS and CDR2 YYNGEE. V lost 0 bases, J lost 4 bases, and 11 bases lay in between. This CDR3 region has 16 residues. In DNA form, the CDR3 reads TGTGCCAGCAGCGTAGGGATAGGAGATTATAATTCACCCCTCCACTTT. It codes for CASSVGIGDYNSPLHF.

The gene calls are TRBV24-1 and TRBJ1-1, with D possibly matching TRBD1 (5 bases). The CDR3 length is 14 residues. Looked up from germline, CDR1 is KGHDR and CDR2 is SFDVKD. Trimming stripped 4 bases from V and 5 bases from J, with 13 bases between. The CDR3 DNA reads as TGTGCCACCAGTGAGGCAGGGAAGAAGACTGAAGCTTTCTTT. This codes for CATSEAGKKTEAFF.

The V and J genes are TRBV7-3 and TRBJ1-4; D remains ambiguous. Germline V gene data show CDR1 as SGHTA and CDR2 as FQGTGA. There are 16 residues in the CDR3. Trimming left V 5 bases short and J 1 base short, with 14 bases between. CDR3 DNA sequence: TGTGCCAGCAGCCCTGGCGGATCGGGAACTAATGAAAAACTGTTTTTT. Translated: CASSPGGSGTNEKLFF.

The chain combines TRBV7-2 with TRBJ2-1, with TRBD2 identical over 7 bases. J lost 8 bases, V lost 4 bases, and 14 bases had no gene match. CDR1 is SGHTA, CDR2 FQGNSA, per germline. This CDR3 contains 16 residues. The CDR3, as DNA: TGTGCCAGCAGCTCATTAGCGGGTCTAATCTCGGATGAGCAGTTCTTC. Its translation: CASSSLAGLISDEQFF.

As DNA, the CDR3 is TGTGCCAGCAGCTTACTTGGGGGTGAAGCTTTCTTT. It yields the protein CASSLLGGEAFF. This chain uses TRBV7-9 with TRBJ1-1; D might be TRBD1 (5 bases). Trimming cost V 2 bases and J 7 bases, with 8 bases left between them. This CDR3 comprises 12 residues. The germline gives CDR1 SEHNR, CDR2 FQNEAQ (reference sequence).

This clonotype has just a few counts. The V call is TRBV5-1, the J call TRBJ1-1, with D hard to call. The V gene lost 5 bases and the J gene lost 4 bases, with 12 bases spanning the gap. The CDR3 spans 13 residues. CDR1 is SGHRS and CDR2 is YFSETQ in the germline V gene. CDR3 sequence reads: CASRWARLTEAFF. The CDR3 DNA reads TGCGCCAGCAGGTGGGCAAGACTCACTGAAGCTTTCTTT. The whole variable domain, remainder taken from reference TRBV5-1 and TRBJ1-1, is KAGVTQTPRYLIKTRGQQVTLSCSPISGHRSVSWYQQTPGQGLQFLFEYFSETQRNKGNFPGRFSGRQFSNSRSEMNVSTLELGDSALYLCASRWARLTEAFFGQGTRLTVV.

The chain has TRBV7-2 and TRBJ2-3; 15 positions match TRBD2. J lost 6 bases, V lost 4 bases, and 11 bases had no gene match. Germline CDR1 and CDR2: SGHTA and FQGNSA. The CDR3 is made up of 18 amino acids. The CDR3 DNA sequence: TGTGCCAGCAGCTCCGTCGGACTAGCGGGGGGGCTAACCGATACGCAGTATTTT. It yields the protein CASSSVGLAGGLTDTQYF.

This chain joins TRBV29-1 and TRBJ2-7; 7 bases agree with TRBD2. Germline V CDR1 and CDR2: SQVTM, ANQGSEA. This CDR3 has 11 amino acids. V dropped 4 bases and J dropped 7; count of bases not matched to a gene: 4. The CDR3 is CSVAQRGEQYF. The CDR3 DNA reads TGCAGCGTTGCCCAGCGGGGTGAGCAGTACTTC.

V and J are TRBV6-5 and TRBJ2-5; 8 bases align to TRBD2. From germline, CDR1 is MNHEY and CDR2 SVGAGI. Trimming at V came to 6 bases and at J to 1 base, leaving 7 bases not matched to a gene. The CDR3 spans 15 residues. The CDR3 is CASRRTGRGQETQYF. As DNA, the CDR3 is TGTGCCAGCAGACGTACCGGGAGGGGCCAAGAGACCCAGTACTTC.

In its sample, this clonotype was seen a few times. The chain joins TRBV20-1 to TRBJ2-1, with D possibly TRBD2 on 6 matching bases. The CDR3 sequence is 13 residues long. The V end lost 3 bases, the J end lost 3 bases, and 9 bases lay between the germline ends. Per the germline V gene, CDR1 is DFQATT and CDR2 is SNEGSKA (reference sequence). The CDR3 sequence: CSASVSGYNEQFF. CDR3 sequence (DNA): TGCAGTGCTAGCGTTAGCGGCTACAATGAGCAGTTCTTC.

The table lists this clonotype with a few counts. The rearrangement uses TRBV7-6 and TRBJ2-2; 8 bases are shared with TRBD1. This CDR3 region has 16 residues. Germline CDR1 SGHVS, CDR2 FNYEAQ. V trimming: 5 bases; J trimming: 2 bases; junction bases outside the gene matches: 7. CDR3 amino acids: CASSQTTGENTGELFF. In DNA form, the CDR3 reads TGTGCCAGCAGCCAAACGACAGGGGAAAACACCGGGGAGCTGTTTTTT.

The chain is built from TRBV5-1 and TRBJ2-1; D might be TRBD2 (6 bases). Trimming cost V 1 base and J 9 bases, with 8 bases left between them. Germline V gene lookup returns CDR1 SGHRS and CDR2 YFSETQ. CDR3 length: 12 amino acids. This CDR3 reads CASSLYGGEQFF. CDR3 in DNA: TGCGCCAGCAGCTTGTACGGGGGTGAGCAGTTCTTC.

In its sample, this clonotype was seen a few times. This rearrangement joins TRBV6-5 to TRBJ2-2; D gene uncertain. Germline V CDR1 and CDR2: MNHEY, SVGAGI. CDR3 length: 14 residues. The V gene lost 2 bases and the J gene lost 7 bases, with 11 bases spanning the gap. DNA of the CDR3: TGTGCCAGCAGTTACGGGCGGACGGGCGGGGAGCTGTTTTTT. It translates to CASSYGRTGGELFF.

The sample holds a few counts of this clonotype. The V and J genes are TRBV20-1 and TRBJ2-5, with D possibly matching TRBD1 (6 bases). The germline CDR1 and CDR2 sequences are DFQATT and SNEGSKA (reference sequence). The CDR3 has 11 amino acids. CDR3 nucleotides: TGCACTCGCGAGGGGGAAGAGACCCAGTACTTC. Its protein is CTREGEETQYF.

J is TRBJ2-5 and V is TRBV28; 12 bases are shared with TRBD1. CDR1 and CDR2 (germline): MDHEN, SYDVKM. The CDR3 is made up of 17 amino acids. Trimming removed 4 bases from V and 7 bases from J; junction bases left unmatched: 13. In DNA form, the CDR3 reads TGTGCCAGCAGTTCGTACGGGACAGGGGGCTACGAGGTGACCCAGTACTTC. It encodes CASSSYGTGGYEVTQYF. Based on the CDR3 plus reference TRBV28 and TRBJ2-5, the full variable domain is DVKVTQSSRYLVKRTGEKVFLECVQDMDHENMFWYRQDPGLGLRLIYFSYDVKMKEKGDIPEGYSVSREKKERFSLILESASTNQTSMYLCASSSYGTGGYEVTQYFGPGTRLLVL.

The CDR3 loop reads CASSFDRQGIDEQFF. The CDR3 bases are TGCGCCAGCAGCTTCGATCGACAGGGAATCGATGAGCAGTTCTTC. The chain carries TRBV5-1 and TRBJ2-1; 7 bases are shared with TRBD1. In germline, CDR1 is SGHRS, CDR2 YFSETQ. With 2 bases clipped from V and 8 bases from J, the junction kept 10 bases outside the gene matches. The CDR3 consists of 15 residues. Supplemented by reference TRBV5-1 and TRBJ2-1, the full variable domain reads KAGVTQTPRYLIKTRGQQVTLSCSPISGHRSVSWYQQTPGQGLQFLFEYFSETQRNKGNFPGRFSGRQFSNSRSEMNVSTLELGDSALYLCASSFDRQGIDEQFFGPGTRLTVL.

This clonotype turned up a few times. The chain has TRBV12-3 or TRBV12-4 and TRBJ2-1; 13 bases fit TRBD2. V lost 5 bases, J lost 13 bases, and 14 bases stayed unmatched. The CDR3 has 16 amino acids. CDR3 residues: CASSHQPGLAGPVQFF. The CDR3 DNA reads TGTGCCAGCAGTCACCAGCCGGGACTAGCGGGACCAGTACAGTTCTTC.

This clonotype came up a few times. The chain has TRBV9 and TRBJ2-5, with TRBD2 identical over 9 bases. Germline trimming cut 0 bases from V and 6 bases from J; bases unmatched to any gene: 6. The CDR3 consists of 15 residues. Germline assignment: CDR1 SGDLS and CDR2 YYNGEE. The CDR3 coding sequence is TGTGCCAGCAGCGTAGTGCCAGCGGGGGGCCAGACCCAGTACTTC. Amino acid sequence: CASSVVPAGGQTQYF.

This clonotype was observed a few times. This chain links TRBV10-2 with TRBJ2-1; D gene ambiguous. Trimming took off 6 bases at V and 8 bases at J, with 17 bases between the two ends. The CDR3 runs 14 residues. The V gene's germline CDR1 is WSHSY and CDR2 SAAADI. DNA of the CDR3: TGCGCCAGCAGAGACTCGGGCCCTGGGGATGAGCAGTTCTTC. Translation: CASRDSGPGDEQFF.

The rearrangement uses TRBV6-2 or TRBV6-3 and TRBJ2-3; D unclear. The V gene lost 5 bases and the J gene lost 4 bases, with 10 bases spanning the gap. CDR1 and CDR2 from the germline V gene are MNHEY and SVGEGT. CDR3 length: 13 residues. This CDR3 reads CASSGQVADTQYF. CDR3 coding DNA: TGTGCCAGCAGTGGGCAGGTAGCAGATACGCAGTATTTT.

The chain joins TRBV4-3 to TRBJ1-6; D gene unclear. Germline CDR1 is LGHNA and CDR2 is YSLEER. V was clipped by 0 bases and J by 8 bases, with 5 bases between them. The length of the CDR3 is 13 residues. The CDR3 loop is CASSQDEDSPLHF. CDR3 DNA: TGCGCCAGCAGCCAAGATGAAGATTCACCCCTCCACTTT.

The gene calls are TRBV29-1 and TRBJ1-5; D gene uncertain. The CDR3 has 15 amino acids. Trimming removed 6 bases at V and 3 bases at J, with 18 bases between. Germline CDR1 SQVTM, CDR2 ANQGSEA. The CDR3 sequence is CSVADRPDLNQPQHF. CDR3 nucleotides: TGCAGCGTGGCGGACCGGCCCGACCTCAATCAGCCCCAGCATTTT.

This clonotype appeared a few times. The rearrangement links TRBV5-1 to TRBJ2-7; D uncertain. The V end was cut by 4 bases, the J end by 3 bases, with 8 bases between. Germline V gives CDR1 SGHRS, CDR2 YFSETQ. The CDR3 contains 12 residues. The CDR3 DNA follows: TGCGCCAGCAGCGCCACATTCTACGAGCAGTACTTC. Its protein is CASSATFYEQYF.